The present entry profiles one T cell receptor (beta chain) with its context. The junction departs from the called germline gene at one end, perhaps through a read error. The identical CDR3 is also encoded by other nucleotide sequences in the sample. These data come from a study of blood T cell repertoires in COVID-19. About the study: Spain, Italy and the United States supplied samples that represented acute and convalescent COVID-19. Sources were T cells, B-cell-depleted T cells, or PBMCs; the material itself was cDNA or gDNA.

Original handling: Estimated nucleated cell counts came from reference gene primer amplification. Profiled with immunoSEQ multiplex PCR; TCRdb holds only in-frame clones, not every one. Clone size and the V and J calls come from that table; the DNA yielded D and trimming. Of just under 150,000 clones in the sample, 70% to 90% are singletons; the top ten hold roughly 2.6%. Germline CDR1 SGHTA, CDR2 FQGTGA. CDR3 length: 15 residues. Material for sequencing was peripheral blood. The chain joins TRBV7-3 to TRBJ2-1, with 9 bases fitting TRBD2. The receptor comes from a human donor with acute or convalescent COVID-19. The donor label of this sample is uncertain. CDR3 residues: CASSPGLATYNEQFF. The CDR3 coding sequence is TGTGCTAGCAGCCCAGGACTAGCGACCTACAATGAGCAGTTCTTC.